This T cell receptor (beta chain) emerged from a study of blood T cell repertoires in COVID-19. Across the study: The analysed material was cDNA or gDNA that came from T cells, B-cell-depleted T cells, or PBMCs.

How the authors handled the data: The assay estimated nucleated cells by amplifying reference gene primers. Sequenced by immunoSEQ multiplex PCR; TCRdb stores in-frame clones only, minus some. V, J and clone size are those of that table, while D and trimming were read from the DNA. This table has tens of thousands of clones, about four fifths appearing once. The CDR3 has 15 amino acids. Trimming pared 2 bases from V and 2 bases from J, leaving 14 bases between. Germline CDR1 reads GTSNPN; CDR2 reads SVGIG (reference sequence). The gene calls are TRBV30 and TRBJ2-3, with a possible D match to TRBD2 (5 bases). The receptor was isolated from a man of 80 years or more with acute or convalescent COVID-19. The sample taken for sequencing was peripheral blood. The CDR3 DNA is TGTGCCTGGAGTTTACCAGAGGGATACACAGATACGCAGTATTTT. Residues: CAWSLPEGYTDTQYF. The whole variable domain, remainder taken from reference TRBV30 and TRBJ2-3, is SQTIHQWPATLVQPVGSPLSLECTVEGTSNPNLYWYRQAAGRGLQLLFYSVGIGQISSEVPQNLSASRPQDRQFILSSKKLLLSDSGFYLCAWSLPEGYTDTQYFGPGTRLTVL.